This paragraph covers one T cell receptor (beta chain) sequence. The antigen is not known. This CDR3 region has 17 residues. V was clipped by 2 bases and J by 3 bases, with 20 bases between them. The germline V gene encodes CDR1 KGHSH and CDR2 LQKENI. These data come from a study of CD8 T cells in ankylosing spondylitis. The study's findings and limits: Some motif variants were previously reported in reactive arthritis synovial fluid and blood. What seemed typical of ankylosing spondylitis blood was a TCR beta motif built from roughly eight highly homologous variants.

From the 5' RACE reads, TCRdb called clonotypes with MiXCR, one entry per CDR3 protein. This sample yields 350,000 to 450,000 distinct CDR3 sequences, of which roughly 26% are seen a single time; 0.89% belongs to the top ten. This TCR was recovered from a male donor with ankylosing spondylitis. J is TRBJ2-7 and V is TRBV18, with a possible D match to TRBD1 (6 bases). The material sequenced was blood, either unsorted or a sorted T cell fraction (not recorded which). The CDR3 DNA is TGTGCCAGCTCACCAAGACCGATCGGCGCAGGGGTCTACGAGCAGTACTTC. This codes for CASSPRPIGAGVYEQYF.